This is a list of T cell receptor beta chains from one sample in a study of CD8+CD57+ T cells in acquired aplastic anemia. TCRdb processed the reads anew with MiXCR; each CDR3 protein has one entry. The sample consists of 250,000 to 350,000 distinct CDR3 sequences, 55% to 65% of them appearing once. Sequencing used sorted CD4+, CD8+, or CD8+CD57+ T cells (not recorded which) from PBMCs. All receptors derive from a human donor with severe aplastic anemia or a healthy control (not recorded which). Each CDR3 is given with its conserved first and last residue.

TRBV7-9	TRBJ2-7	CASSPSLAGNIDEQYF
TRBV10-1	TRBJ1-2	CASSESLTGGYTF
TRBV6-1	TRBJ2-1	CASQRQTSGGLEQQFF
TRBV12-3/TRBV12-4	TRBJ1-1	CASSLAGRQTEAFF
TRBV29-1	TRBJ1-2	CSVGPSDRGPYGYTF
TRBV11-2	TRBJ2-7	CASSLTGFYEQYF
TRBV4-2	TRBJ2-1	CASSQVGQGAYGEQFF
TRBV7-3	TRBJ1-6	CASSLAYGGSPLHF
TRBV29-1	TRBJ1-5	CSVVVGGDQPQHF
TRBV28	TRBJ1-5	CASSPTLTGGNQPQHF
TRBV29-1	TRBJ2-2	CSGRGRAQGQTGELFF
TRBV7-9	TRBJ2-3	CASSLADRVADTQYF
TRBV3-1	TRBJ2-5	CASSQDWGAARGQETQYF
TRBV7-9	TRBJ1-1	CASQGCGEATEAFF
TRBV19	TRBJ1-1	CASSKQGAATEAFF
TRBV20-1	TRBJ2-5	CSARVATSVDTQYF
TRBV4-2	TRBJ2-1	CASSQAPTGSTYNEQFF
TRBV29-1	TRBJ2-1	CSVASRPYNEQFF
TRBV7-6	TRBJ1-5	CASSLGSWTGASNQPQHF
TRBV12-3/TRBV12-4	TRBJ1-2	CASSLAGGYTF
TRBV7-6	TRBJ2-5	CASSLIAGRPGERGTQYF
TRBV12-3/TRBV12-4	TRBJ2-7	CASSRSAQTVGEQYF
TRBV9	TRBJ2-6	CASSRSLGQPSGANVLTF
TRBV29-1	TRBJ2-5	CSVGGLGRTETQYF
TRBV2	TRBJ2-7	CASDRRGEDDYEQYF
TRBV20-1	TRBJ1-2	CSARSPGGYGYTF
TRBV7-2	TRBJ2-2	CASSSQGASTGELFF
TRBV20-1	TRBJ1-1	CSARAITEAFF